These 14 T cell receptor beta chains were all obtained from the same sample, sequenced in a study of CD8 T cells in Susac syndrome. Random hexamers served to reverse transcribe roughly 0.5 to 1 ug RNA. Each CDR3 protein is one row after TCRdb ran MiXCR on the immunoSEQ multiplex PCR reads. The sample shows some 170,000 distinct CDR3 sequences, roughly 94% of them seen only once. Material: CD4+ T cells from PBMCs. The receptors derive from a human donor with multiple sclerosis.

V is TRBV12-5 and J is TRBJ1-5, with D perhaps matching TRBD1 (5 bases). This CDR3 spans 12 amino acids. Germline loops: CDR1 LGHNT, CDR2 FRNRAP. Trimming removed 3 bases at V and 7 bases at J, with 7 bases between. DNA for the CDR3: TGTGCTAGTGGTTTCAGGGAACAGCCCCAGCATTTT. Residues: CASGFREQPQHF. Filled out from reference TRBV12-5 and TRBJ1-5, the complete variable domain reads DARVTQTPRHKVTEMGQEVTMRCQPILGHNTVFWYRQTMMQGLELLAYFRNRAPLDDSGMPKDRFSAEMPDATLATLKIQPSEPRDSAVYFCASGFREQPQHFGDGTRLSIL.

This chain uses TRBV29-1 with TRBJ2-5, with 12 bases matching TRBD2. The length of the CDR3 is 14 residues. Trimming cost V 6 bases and J 3 bases; bases outside gene matches: 5. In germline, CDR1 is SQVTM, CDR2 ANQGSEA. In nucleotides, the CDR3 is TGCAGCGTGAGGACTAGCGGGAATAAAGAGACCCAGTACTTC. Translation: CSVRTSGNKETQYF.

The J gene is TRBJ2-5, the V gene TRBV20-1; the D gene is possibly TRBD1 (5 bases). V lost 6 bases, J lost 4 bases, and 15 bases lay in between. CDR1 is DFQATT, CDR2 SNEGSKA, per germline (reference sequence). The CDR3 is 13 amino acids. CDR3 DNA: TGCAGTGCGGATCTCCAGGGTAGAGAGACCCAGTACTTC. Its protein is CSADLQGRETQYF.

This chain connects TRBV4-3 to TRBJ2-3, with 7 bases fitting TRBD1. The V and J ends lost 1 base and 5 bases, in that order; junction bases with no gene match: 6. The CDR3 spans 15 residues. Germline assignment: CDR1 LGHNA and CDR2 YSLEER. CDR3 sequence reads: CASSQGGGRLDTQYF. CDR3 nucleotides: TGCGCCAGCAGCCAAGGAGGGGGCAGGTTAGATACGCAGTATTTT.

The rearrangement links TRBV28 to TRBJ2-7; D unclear. Germline CDR1 MDHEN, CDR2 SYDVKM. This CDR3 region has 12 residues. The germline V and J ends were trimmed by 3 bases and 4 bases, with 7 bases remaining between them. The CDR3 sequence is CASSFKHYEQYF. The DNA of the CDR3 is TGTGCCAGCAGTTTCAAGCATTACGAGCAGTACTTC.

The chain carries TRBV15 and TRBJ1-2; tentatively, D is TRBD1 (6 bases). The germline CDR1 and CDR2 sequences are LNHNV and YYDKDF (reference sequence). This CDR3 spans 15 amino acids. Trimming stripped 2 bases from V and 4 bases from J, with 14 bases between. The CDR3 sequence is CATSRSNTGTYGYTF. CDR3 bases: TGTGCCACCAGCAGATCGAATACAGGGACCTATGGCTACACCTTC.

J is TRBJ2-7 and V is TRBV4-1; the D gene is possibly TRBD1 (6 bases). The CDR3 totals 13 residues. The V and J ends lost 6 bases and 1 base respectively, with 10 bases between them. Germline V gene sequence: CDR1 MGHRA, CDR2 YSYEKL. The CDR3 reads CASRPDRSYEQYF. As DNA, the CDR3 is TGCGCCAGCAGACCGGACAGATCCTACGAGCAGTACTTC.

There are a few counts of this clonotype. The chain employs TRBV6-2 or TRBV6-3 and TRBJ2-7; no reliable D call. The CDR3 covers 11 residues. V was trimmed by 7 bases and J by 6 bases, leaving 10 bases between them. Per the germline V gene, CDR1 is MNHEY and CDR2 is SVGEGT. CDR3 in DNA: TGTGCCAGCAAAACACCGGTCGAGCAGTACTTC. Translation: CASKTPVEQYF.

This clonotype appeared once. This sequence joins TRBV3-1 and TRBJ1-5, with 9 bases that match TRBD1. CDR3 length: 14 amino acids. Germline assignment: CDR1 LGHDT and CDR2 YNNKEL (reference sequence). Losses at the gene ends were 1 base for V and 6 bases for J; bases not matched to a gene: 1. CDR3 loop: CASSQGTGVQPQHF. CDR3 nucleotides: TGTGCCAGCAGCCAAGGGACAGGGGTTCAGCCCCAGCATTTT.

The sample holds one count of this clonotype. The rearrangement joins TRBV20-1 to TRBJ2-1; TRBD2 agrees at 11 bases. The CDR3 sequence is 14 residues long. Trimming at V came to 6 bases and at J to 5 bases, leaving 6 bases not matched to a gene. The germline V gene encodes CDR1 DFQATT and CDR2 SNEGSKA (reference sequence). The CDR3 sequence is CSAKGTSGNNEQFF. The CDR3 DNA sequence: TGCAGTGCGAAAGGGACTAGCGGTAACAATGAGCAGTTCTTC.

The rearrangement joins TRBV29-1 to TRBJ1-5, with 7 bases matching TRBD1. CDR3 length equals 15 residues. Germline CDR1 and CDR2: SQVTM and ANQGSEA. After removal of 6 bases from V and 1 base from J, the junction contained 9 bases not matched to a gene. CDR3 in amino acids: CSVGGSGGSNQPQHF. The CDR3 DNA follows: TGCAGCGTGGGAGGGTCAGGGGGAAGCAATCAGCCCCAGCATTTT.

J is TRBJ1-2 and V is TRBV9; no firm D call. The germline V gene encodes CDR1 SGDLS and CDR2 YYNGEE. Trimming shortened V by 2 bases and J by 6 bases, and 11 bases separated the two germline ends. The CDR3 totals 13 residues. CDR3 amino acids: CASSVLQTHGYTF. DNA for the CDR3: TGTGCCAGCAGCGTCCTACAGACCCATGGCTACACCTTC.

V usage is TRBV23-1 and J usage is TRBJ1-1; possible D gene TRBD1, 6 bases. TRBV23-1 is recorded as an ORF, its role being uncertain. CDR3 length: 16 residues. With 5 bases removed from V and 2 bases from J, the gap between germline ends came to 18 bases. This chain's CDR3 is CASSSVGGGLNTEAFF. DNA for the CDR3: TGCGCCAGCAGTTCCGTAGGGGGGGGACTCAACACTGAAGCTTTCTTT.

In its sample, this clonotype was seen once. The chain has TRBV20-1 and TRBJ1-5; D uncertain. CDR3 length equals 13 residues. V dropped 3 bases and J dropped 2 bases, with 8 bases sitting between them. CDR1 DFQATT and CDR2 SNEGSKA come from the germline V gene (reference sequence). The CDR3 sequence: CSASSVGNQPQHF. Written as DNA, the CDR3 is TGCAGTGCTAGCTCGGTAGGCAATCAGCCCCAGCATTTT.